This T cell receptor (beta chain) stems from a study of blood T cell repertoires in COVID-19. In the study overall: There were acute and convalescent COVID-19 samples, and they came from the United States, Italy and Spain.

Original processing notes: Estimated nucleated cell counts came from reference gene primer amplification. The assay was immunoSEQ multiplex PCR, and TCRdb's table has in-frame clones only and misses some. V and J calls and clone size are as listed in that table; D and trimming were resolved from the DNA. This table has tens of thousands of clones, more than 75% appearing once. The TCR comes from a human donor in a cohort sampled during active COVID-19. Sequenced material: peripheral blood.

Here the CDR3 reads CASSLGATQYF. In nucleotides, the CDR3 is TGTGCCAGCAGTCTAGGGGCTACGCAGTATTTT. This chain links TRBV28 with TRBJ2-3, with TRBD1 as a possible D gene (5 bases). CDR1 is MDHEN and CDR2 is SYDVKM in the germline V gene. V lost 5 bases to trimming and J lost 8 bases, with 8 bases between them. The CDR3 totals 11 residues.